In its sample, the clone carrying this T cell receptor (beta chain) was seen many times. Its antigen remains unknown. TCRdb re-called the multiplex PCR reads through MiXCR, storing one row per CDR3 protein. The repertoire includes some 130,000 distinct CDR3 sequences, about 20% of them detected once, and about 3.5% sits in the top ten. This specimen comes from a study of breast tumors, draining lymph nodes, adjacent tissues. Study-wide results and limits: Compared with basal-like, luminal-like tumors shared significantly more repertoire with nontumor tissue.

Samples came from axillary lymph nodes draining the breast cancer. The CDR3 extends over 15 amino acids. CDR1 is MGHRA and CDR2 is YSYEKL in the germline V gene. With 1 base clipped from V and 5 bases from J, the junction kept 5 bases outside the gene matches. The chain uses TRBV4-1 and TRBJ2-7; 10 bases are shared with TRBD2. The sequenced sample was axillary lymph node tissue. The receptor's source is a female donor with breast cancer. Some clones in this sample may be carry-over from other donors' samples. The CDR3 spells CASSQAGLASHEQYF. The CDR3 nucleotides read TGCGCCAGCAGCCAAGCGGGACTAGCGAGCCACGAGCAGTACTTC.